Listed below are T cell receptor beta chains from one sample, sequenced in a study of T-cell memory formation after mild COVID-19. MiXCR, run by TCRdb on the 5' RACE reads, gives a single entry per CDR3 protein. This table holds fewer than 75,000 distinct CDR3 sequences, 10% to 15% found once. The sample was PBMCs or a T cell subset sorted from them (not recorded which). Receptor source: a man between 18 and 29 years old who had mild COVID-19 (a few samples of this study predate the infection). Cell type and time point are not known. Each CDR3 is given without its conserved first and last residue.

length,V,J,CDR3
12,TRBV12-3/TRBV12-4,TRBJ2-7,ASSLRAGNHEQY
11,TRBV3-1,TRBJ2-7,ASSSRGIYEQY
9,TRBV6-2/TRBV6-3,TRBJ2-1,ASTQHNEQF
13,TRBV7-2,TRBJ2-7,ASSTTRQGNYEQY
13,TRBV9,TRBJ2-5,ASSLTGGPQETQY
12,TRBV6-5,TRBJ2-1,ASSYDRADNEQF
12,TRBV14,TRBJ1-6,ASSPGRGASPLH
13,TRBV24-1,TRBJ1-1,ATSDPGQGNTEAF
17,TRBV9,TRBJ2-2,ASSVEWGSLAGGAEELF
12,TRBV5-1,TRBJ2-5,ASRQPGSLETQY
12,TRBV9,TRBJ2-1,ASSVGTGRNEQF
14,TRBV9,TRBJ1-6,ASSVSPDSDVTPLH
12,TRBV12-5,TRBJ1-5,ASASSGGGQPQH
13,TRBV7-2,TRBJ1-4,ASSSRGTDIEKLF
12,TRBV6-1,TRBJ1-2,ASGRGQRVYGYT
12,TRBV20-1,TRBJ1-5,SAKGSLFNQPQH
13,TRBV7-7,TRBJ2-1,ASSSWGTGGDEQF
12,TRBV5-4,TRBJ2-3,ASSYRTGTDTQY
12,TRBV6-2/TRBV6-3,TRBJ2-7,ASSQRDSAYEQY
14,TRBV18,TRBJ2-7,ASSPPGTSVLYEQY
16,TRBV4-3,TRBJ1-5,ASSQDHPGPAGNQPQH
12,TRBV12-3/TRBV12-4,TRBJ2-6,ASSGGVGANVLT
9,TRBV6-2/TRBV6-3,TRBJ1-1,ASNQGAEAF
14,TRBV28,TRBJ2-6,ASSRSLGGGANVLT
14,TRBV10-3,TRBJ2-3,AISPPGGLATDTQY
12,TRBV4-2,TRBJ2-2,ASSLGPGTGELF
12,TRBV7-8,TRBJ1-5,ASSLAVQLQPQH
13,TRBV6-1,TRBJ2-5,ASSEAEGTQETQY
12,TRBV25-1,TRBJ1-2,ASSRQGSSGGYT
14,TRBV7-3,TRBJ2-3,ASSLHALGGQDTQY
10,TRBV5-1,TRBJ2-5,ASPYIEETQY
11,TRBV12-3/TRBV12-4,TRBJ1-4,ASSGTRLEKLF
12,TRBV13,TRBJ1-1,ASSQYSRETEAF
9,TRBV12-3/TRBV12-4,TRBJ2-7,ASSTTYEQY
11,TRBV29-1,TRBJ1-5,SVATGLNQPQH
13,TRBV3-1,TRBJ1-4,ASSQDSQDTEKLF
13,TRBV7-2,TRBJ2-3,ASNRLGTAADTQY
13,TRBV27,TRBJ1-3,ASSLGGHSGNTIY
11,TRBV7-9,TRBJ2-3,ASSLVGAGTQY
10,TRBV7-2,TRBJ2-3,ASSLYLDTQY
13,TRBV7-9,TRBJ1-1,ASSPAGGWGTEAF